The 16 T cell receptor beta chains presented below share a single source sample, sequenced in a study of OX40 agonist ivuxolimab in advanced cancers. The method was immunoSEQ multiplex PCR; TCRdb's version includes in-frame clones alone and lacks a portion of them. Among almost 50,000 clones listed, roughly four fifths were seen once. The sample consisted of CD4+ or CD8+ T cells sorted from blood, taken in a trial of the OX40 agonist ivuxolimab. These TCRs come from an adult with an advanced solid tumor such as melanoma, head and neck, liver or kidney cancer.

The V gene is TRBV14, the J gene TRBJ2-1; 12 nucleotides align to TRBD2. This CDR3 is built from 16 residues. Trimming at V came to 4 bases and at J to 9 bases, leaving 10 bases not matched to a gene. CDR1 is SGHDN, CDR2 FVKESK, per germline. In nucleotides, the CDR3 is TGTGCCAGCAGCCGACTAGCGGGAGCAGTTAGCGGTGAGCAGTTCTTC. Its translation is CASSRLAGAVSGEQFF.

The rearrangement uses TRBV27 and TRBJ2-2; tentatively, D is TRBD1 (5 bases). The CDR3 spans 14 residues. From germline, CDR1 is MNHEY and CDR2 SMNVEV (reference sequence). The V and J ends lost 6 bases and 5 bases respectively, with 13 bases between them. For the CDR3, the DNA is TGTGCCAGCAGGAAGGACATTCGGACCGGGGAGCTGTTTTTT. The encoded protein is CASRKDIRTGELFF.

This rearrangement joins TRBV7-2 to TRBJ2-3; D might be TRBD1 (5 bases). CDR3 length: 13 amino acids. The V gene's germline CDR1 is SGHTA and CDR2 FQGNSA. Between the trimmed V and J ends, which lost 5 bases and 2 bases, there was a span of 8 bases. The CDR3 nucleotides read TGTGCCAGCAGCCGACAGCACACAGATACGCAGTATTTT. Translated, it gives CASSRQHTDTQYF.

The V gene is TRBV10-3, the J gene TRBJ2-5; the D gene is possibly TRBD2 (5 bases). V shed 3 bases and J shed 0 bases, with 11 bases lying between them. Germline V gene lookup returns CDR1 ENHRY and CDR2 SYGVKD. The CDR3 contains 15 residues. CDR3 residues: CAISDRQEDQETQYF. The CDR3 DNA is TGTGCCATCAGTGATAGGCAGGAGGACCAAGAGACCCAGTACTTC.

This clone appeared a few times. V gene TRBV27 combines with J gene TRBJ1-6; D is undetermined. Germline CDR1 MNHEY, CDR2 SMNVEV (reference sequence). The CDR3 has 16 residues. V was pared by 6 bases and J by 0 bases, with 12 bases between. CDR3 protein: CASSGSASSYNSPLHF. The CDR3 DNA is TGTGCCAGCAGCGGTAGCGCTAGCTCCTATAATTCACCCCTCCACTTT.

The chain joins TRBV6-6 to TRBJ1-5; TRBD1 matches 7 bases. V dropped 6 bases and J dropped 7; count of bases not matched to a gene: 9. The germline gives CDR1 MNHNY, CDR2 SVGAGI (reference sequence). The CDR3 spans 14 residues. The CDR3 DNA is TGTGCCAGCAGCCACGGGGTACAGGGGCAGCCCCAGCATTTT. This gives the protein CASSHGVQGQPQHF.

The chain uses TRBV18 and TRBJ1-1; D remains ambiguous. Germline CDR1 KGHSH, CDR2 LQKENI. This CDR3 spans 14 amino acids. V lost 3 bases to trimming and J lost 0 bases, with 8 bases between them. The CDR3, as DNA: TGTGCCAGCTCACCGGGAGACTTGAACACTGAAGCTTTCTTT. Translating gives CASSPGDLNTEAFF.

The rearrangement uses TRBV5-4 and TRBJ2-2; 10 bases align to TRBD2. The CDR3 covers 17 residues. CDR1 and CDR2 (germline): SGHNT, YYREEE (reference sequence). Trimming at V came to 4 bases and at J to 1 base, leaving 7 bases not matched to a gene. CDR3 residues: CASSPLAGALNTGELFF. The CDR3 nucleotides read TGTGCCAGCAGCCCTCTAGCGGGAGCCTTGAACACCGGGGAGCTGTTTTTT. Variable domain in full (rest from reference TRBV5-4 and TRBJ2-2): ETGVTQSPTHLIKTRGQQVTLRCSSQSGHNTVSWYQQALGQGPQFIFQYYREEENGRGNFPPRFSGLQFPNYSSELNVNALELDDSALYLCASSPLAGALNTGELFFGEGSRLTVL.

The chain recombines TRBV6-5 with TRBJ2-5; the match to TRBD2 covers 10 bases. CDR1 and CDR2 from the germline V gene are MNHEY and SVGAGI. This CDR3 contains 14 residues. The V and J ends lost 6 bases and 5 bases, in that order; junction bases with no gene match: 6. The CDR3 loop reads CASRLAGIGETQYF. The CDR3 nucleotides are TGTGCCAGCAGACTAGCGGGAATCGGGGAGACCCAGTACTTC.

The V and J genes are TRBV5-6 and TRBJ2-3; perhaps TRBD1 as D (5 bases). The V gene lost 2 bases and the J gene lost 1 base, with 11 bases spanning the gap. CDR1 SGHDT and CDR2 YYEEEE come from the germline V gene. This CDR3 comprises 15 residues. The CDR3 sequence: CASSLGAVGTDTQYF. DNA for the CDR3: TGTGCCAGCAGCTTAGGGGCAGTAGGCACAGATACGCAGTATTTT.

The rearrangement links TRBV28 to TRBJ2-3, with D perhaps TRBD2 (7 bases). This CDR3 is built from 16 residues. Trimming took off 1 base at V and 1 base at J, with 12 bases between the two ends. The germline V gene has CDR1 MDHEN and CDR2 SYDVKM. The CDR3 loop reads CASSLSGGDGTDTQYF. CDR3 nucleotide sequence: TGTGCCAGCAGTTTATCGGGGGGCGACGGCACAGATACGCAGTATTTT.

The V gene is TRBV18, the J gene TRBJ1-2, with 9 bases matching TRBD1. Unmatched junction bases numbered 6, after V lost 2 bases and J lost 8 bases. From germline, CDR1 is KGHSH and CDR2 LQKENI. The CDR3 has 14 residues. The CDR3 DNA follows: TGTGCCAGCTCACCAGACGGGGACAGGGCGGGCTACACCTTC. Residues: CASSPDGDRAGYTF.

The rearrangement uses TRBV6-1 and TRBJ2-2, with D unresolved. Deletions cut 7 bases from V and 8 bases from J, with 11 bases between. CDR1 and CDR2 (germline): MNHNS, SASEGT. The CDR3 contains 12 residues. CDR3 region: CASKGNKGELFF. CDR3 DNA: TGTGCCAGCAAGGGAAATAAAGGGGAGCTGTTTTTT.

This chain links TRBV19 with TRBJ1-5; 11 bases line up with TRBD1. CDR1 and CDR2 from the germline V gene are LNHDA and SQIVND (reference sequence). The CDR3 contains 16 residues. The junction had 5 bases not matched to a gene; V was cut back by 6 bases and J by 1 base. CDR3 DNA: TGTGCCAGTAGCCCTGGACAGGGGGCAAGCAATCAGCCCCAGCATTTT. It codes for CASSPGQGASNQPQHF.

The chain recombines TRBV27 with TRBJ2-7, with D hard to call. This CDR3 is 15 amino acids long. Germline loops: CDR1 MNHEY, CDR2 SMNVEV (reference sequence). The CDR3, as DNA: TGTGCAGCCACATACTCGAGACACTTTAGGATGGAGCAGTACTTC. Translated, it gives CAATYSRHFRMEQYF.

This clone was observed once. This chain connects TRBV5-6 to TRBJ2-7; 9 bases line up with TRBD1. Trimming cost V 4 bases and J 7 bases; bases outside gene matches: 12. This CDR3 spans 15 amino acids. CDR1 SGHDT and CDR2 YYEEEE come from the germline V gene. DNA of the CDR3: TGTGCCAGCAGCAATCCGGGACAGGGTAGTGGGGAGCAGTACTTC. It codes for CASSNPGQGSGEQYF.